These 22 T cell receptor beta chains were all obtained from the same sample, sequenced in a study of blood T cell repertoires in COVID-19. Sequencing used immunoSEQ multiplex PCR; TCRdb keeps in-frame clones, though not all of them. The table shows roughly 120,000 clones, with 65% to 85% occurring only once. Sequenced input: peripheral blood. These receptors came from a man between 50 and 59 years old with acute or convalescent COVID-19.

The V and J genes are TRBV27 and TRBJ2-2, with D perhaps TRBD2 (5 bases). The CDR3 length is 12 residues. V lost 2 bases to trimming and J lost 7 bases, with 5 bases between them. From germline, CDR1 is MNHEY and CDR2 SMNVEV (reference sequence). The DNA of the CDR3 is TGTGCCAGCAGTTTACGGGGCGGGGAGCTGTTTTTT. This encodes CASSLRGGELFF.

The chain joins TRBV19 to TRBJ1-1; TRBD1 is a possible D gene (5 bases). The CDR3 is made up of 13 amino acids. V lost 10 bases, J lost 6 bases, and 18 bases lay in between. CDR1 and CDR2 from the germline V gene are LNHDA and SQIVND (reference sequence). This CDR3 reads CATRRGSNAEAFF. In nucleotides, the CDR3 is TGTGCCACCCGTCGGGGGTCCAACGCTGAAGCTTTCTTT.

In DNA form, the CDR3 reads TGTGCCAGCAGCTTATTACAAGAGACCCAGTACTTC. Translated: CASSLLQETQYF. The rearrangement joins TRBV7-3 to TRBJ2-5; D not certain. With 2 bases removed from V and 2 bases from J, the gap between germline ends came to 3 bases. Germline-derived CDR1 and CDR2 are SGHTA and FQGTGA. The CDR3 extends over 12 amino acids.

V is TRBV28 and J is TRBJ2-1; 8 nucleotides match TRBD1. The CDR3 extends over 16 amino acids. The germline gives CDR1 MDHEN, CDR2 SYDVKM. V shed 6 bases, J shed 7 bases, and the junction held 14 bases outside the gene matches. In nucleotides, the CDR3 is TGTGCCAGCAGACCCCACTCGACAGGGGATAGGAATGAGCAGTTCTTC. This encodes CASRPHSTGDRNEQFF.

CDR3 DNA: TGCGCCAGCAGCGCGGGACAGGGGAACTATGGCTACACCTTC. As protein: CASSAGQGNYGYTF. The rearrangement joins TRBV5-1 to TRBJ1-2; 10 bases line up with TRBD1. Germline-derived CDR1 and CDR2 are SGHRS and YFSETQ. The length of the CDR3 is 14 residues. The V gene end was trimmed by 4 bases and the J gene end by 2 bases; junction bases not matched to a gene: 2.

The V and J genes are TRBV30 and TRBJ1-1; a weak D match, TRBD1 (6 bases). This CDR3 region has 15 residues. The V end lost 3 bases, the J end lost 1 base, and 15 bases lay between the germline ends. Germline values: CDR1 GTSNPN, CDR2 SVGIG (reference sequence). The CDR3 region is CAWRRRPRGNTEAFF. For the CDR3, the DNA is TGTGCCTGGAGAAGGCGCCCCAGGGGGAACACTGAAGCTTTCTTT.

V usage is TRBV7-9 and J usage is TRBJ2-1; D remains unclear. V was trimmed by 1 base and J by 10 bases, leaving 8 bases between them. Germline V gene sequence: CDR1 SEHNR, CDR2 FQNEAQ (reference sequence). This CDR3 has 12 amino acids. CDR3 protein: CASSLVSGEQFF. The CDR3 DNA reads TGTGCCAGCAGCTTAGTATCAGGCGAGCAGTTCTTC. Variable domain in full (rest from reference TRBV7-9 and TRBJ2-1): DTGVSQNPRHKITKRGQNVTFRCDPISEHNRLYWYRQTLGQGPEFLTYFQNEAQLEKSRLLSDRFSAERPKGSFSTLEIQRTEQGDSAMYLCASSLVSGEQFFGPGTRLTVL.

This clone has only one observation. The chain uses TRBV28 and TRBJ1-2; D not resolved. This CDR3 region has 13 residues. Germline values: CDR1 MDHEN, CDR2 SYDVKM. V was shortened by 3 bases and J by 0 bases, with 5 bases between the two germline ends. CDR3 loop: CASSFPANYGYTF. The CDR3 DNA is TGTGCCAGCAGTTTTCCGGCTAACTATGGCTACACCTTC.

The chain joins TRBV2 to TRBJ1-4; no definite D call. The CDR3 extends over 16 amino acids. V dropped 3 bases and J dropped 8 bases, with 19 bases sitting between them. Germline CDR1 and CDR2: SNHLY and FYNNEI. CDR3 sequence reads: CASSERGRGAGEKLFF. CDR3 in DNA: TGTGCCAGCAGTGAGAGAGGCCGGGGAGCGGGGGAAAAACTGTTTTTT.

This clone was detected a few times. This chain connects TRBV5-1 to TRBJ2-3, with a tentative D call TRBD1 (5 bases). V lost 0 bases, J lost 2 bases, and 16 bases lay in between. Germline loops: CDR1 SGHRS, CDR2 YFSETQ. This CDR3 has 17 residues. CDR3 in amino acids: CASSLALGSGLTDTQYF. The CDR3 nucleotides read TGCGCCAGCAGCTTGGCACTGGGCTCAGGGCTCACAGATACGCAGTATTTT.

The V gene is TRBV19, the J gene TRBJ1-2; possibly TRBD1 for D (5 bases). CDR3 length: 14 residues. The germline gives CDR1 LNHDA, CDR2 SQIVND (reference sequence). Trimming took off 6 bases at V and 4 bases at J, with 15 bases between the two ends. CDR3 sequence: CASSSIGALYGYTF. The DNA of the CDR3 is TGTGCCAGTAGCTCAATTGGGGCGCTCTATGGCTACACCTTC.

The gene calls are TRBV2 and TRBJ2-3; tentatively, D is TRBD1 (6 bases). The CDR3 loop spans 12 amino acids. V lost 6 bases, J lost 6 bases, and 10 bases lay in between. Per the germline V gene, CDR1 is SNHLY and CDR2 is FYNNEI. The chain's CDR3 is CASSVDRDTQYF. The CDR3 coding sequence is TGTGCCAGCAGCGTCGACAGGGATACGCAGTATTTT.

The J gene is TRBJ1-6, the V gene TRBV6-5; the D gene is possibly TRBD1 (5 bases). The germline V gene has CDR1 MNHEY and CDR2 SVGAGI. Trimming took off 10 bases at V and 3 bases at J, with 16 bases between the two ends. This CDR3 region has 15 residues. The CDR3 DNA is TGTGCCACCTCCGCAGGGAAATACTATAATTCACCCCTCCACTTT. The encoded protein is CATSAGKYYNSPLHF.

This chain uses TRBV11-2 with TRBJ1-4; D remains ambiguous. The ends were cut back, 1 base at V and 5 bases at J, with 17 bases in the middle. The CDR3 is 17 amino acids. Germline CDR1 SGHAT, CDR2 FQNNGV. The CDR3 spells CASSLGAGSSTNEKLFF. For the CDR3, the DNA is TGTGCCAGCAGCTTAGGTGCCGGGTCCAGTACGAATGAAAAACTGTTTTTT.

This rearrangement joins TRBV25-1 to TRBJ1-2, with a tentative D call TRBD1 (6 bases). The CDR3 is 14 residues long. Looked up from germline, CDR1 is MGHDK and CDR2 is SYGVNS. Trimming took 0 bases from V and 8 from J, leaving 13 bases between them. CDR3 nucleotide sequence: TGTGCCAGCAGTGAATACCGCAGGGACAAGGGCTACACCTTC. It specifies CASSEYRRDKGYTF.

This chain joins TRBV21-1 and TRBJ2-3; the table gives TRBD2 as D, unverified against the DNA. TRBV21-1 is deemed a pseudogene. The CDR3 has 16 amino acids. CDR3 nucleotide sequence: TGTGCCAGCAGCAAAGACCGGGCGGGGGGGACAGATACGCAGTATTTT. Its protein is CASSKDRAGGTDTQYF.

Comments on this clone: This is likely a read error, given that the CDR3 carries no conserved phenylalanine or tryptophan at its end. The limits of the CDR3 on the DNA are not certain, so only TCRdb's listed CDR3 is given. The chain has TRBV30 and TRBJ1-6; TRBD1, the table's D call, lacks a check against the DNA. Germline CDR1 GTSNPN, CDR2 SVGIG (reference sequence). A total of 12 residues make up the CDR3, ends included. The CDR3 sequence: CAWRDTGGKSHL.

The rearrangement links TRBV30 to TRBJ2-3; 9 nucleotides line up with TRBD2. J gave up 1 base and V 3 bases, and 11 bases lay outside the gene matches. This CDR3 region has 17 residues. Germline V gene lookup returns CDR1 GTSNPN and CDR2 SVGIG (reference sequence). CDR3 sequence reads: CAWSPGLAGLGTDTQYF. In DNA, the CDR3 is TGTGCCTGGAGCCCGGGACTAGCAGGCTTGGGCACAGATACGCAGTATTTT.

The rearrangement uses TRBV4-1 and TRBJ1-1; possible D gene TRBD1, 5 bases. This CDR3 has 16 residues. The V gene's germline CDR1 is MGHRA and CDR2 YSYEKL. V was shortened by 4 bases and J by 6 bases, with 21 bases between the two germline ends. CDR3 protein: CASSPRDSVWDAEAFF. CDR3 nucleotide sequence: TGCGCCAGCAGCCCCCGGGACTCCGTATGGGACGCTGAAGCTTTCTTT.

The CDR3 region has the DNA TGCGCCAGCAGCCTCGAGCGGGGGCAACAAGAGACCCAGTACTTC. This codes for CASSLERGQQETQYF. V is TRBV5-1 and J is TRBJ2-5; 8 bases map to TRBD2. CDR3 length equals 15 residues. After removal of 4 bases from V and 2 bases from J, the junction contained 7 bases not matched to a gene. The germline V gene has CDR1 SGHRS and CDR2 YFSETQ.

Of note for this clone: Other DNA sequences in this specimen translate into the identical CDR3. J is TRBJ1-2 and V is TRBV6-5; 7 bases line up with TRBD1. CDR3 size: 15 residues. The germline V gene has CDR1 MNHEY and CDR2 SVGAGI. After removal of 3 bases from V and 0 bases from J, the junction contained 4 bases not matched to a gene. For the CDR3, the DNA is TGTGCCAGCAGTTATGTGCAGGGGGCTAACTATGGCTACACCTTC. This sequence encodes CASSYVQGANYGYTF.

This clone came up a few times. The chain employs TRBV5-1 and TRBJ2-7, with D possibly matching TRBD1 (5 bases). The CDR3 loop spans 12 amino acids. Germline V CDR1 and CDR2: SGHRS, YFSETQ. V was trimmed by 1 base and J by 6 bases, leaving 8 bases between them. The CDR3 DNA reads TGCGCCAGCAGCTTGTCAGGGCCCGAGCAGTACTTC. This gives the protein CASSLSGPEQYF.